The following is a T cell receptor beta chain sequence with its context. What it recognizes is unknown. A read error may produce the germline difference seen at one junction end. These data are taken from a study of vaccination and CD4 T cells after COVID-19. The study's findings and limits: Convalescent patients showed a median around 90% of reactive clones that were seen only post-vaccination.

Documented treatment: approximately 10-day PBMC culture with coronavirus spike peptide pools or control peptides (ViraFEST assay). Germline V gene data show CDR1 as MNHNS and CDR2 as SASEGT. The CDR3 contains 12 residues. Cultured CD4+ T cells had their DNA profiled by the Oncomine TCR Beta short-read assay. Each CDR3 protein gets one entry after TCRdb re-called the PCR reads with MiXCR. The data hold about 21,000 distinct CDR3 sequences, with about two fifths observed a single time. V is TRBV6-1 and J is TRBJ1-2; possibly TRBD1 for D (5 bases). The material was CD4+ T cells from blood, cultured in vitro, obtained before SARS-CoV-2 vaccination. The sequence derives from a human donor who received a COVID-19 vaccine. The CDR3 DNA reads TGTGCCAGCAGTGGGTCCGGGACCGGCTACGCCTTC. Encoded protein: CASSGSGTGYAF.